The subject of this entry is one T cell receptor beta chain. Germline V gives CDR1 SNHLY, CDR2 FYNNEI. The V gene end was trimmed by 7 bases and the J gene end by 4 bases; junction bases not matched to a gene: 4. There are 13 residues in the CDR3. Here immunoSEQ multiplex PCR was the method, and the copy in TCRdb shows in-frame clones only, minus some. The sample has under 250,000 clones; more than 75% are singletons. The sample originates from a study of blood T cell repertoires in COVID-19. Looking at the study overall: Both acute and convalescent COVID-19 samples were obtained from the United States, Italy and Spain. Sources were T cells, B-cell-depleted T cells, or PBMCs; the material itself was cDNA or gDNA.

Seattle researchers signed up patients amid active infection and tracked them longitudinally. Sequencing was performed on peripheral blood. The V call is TRBV2, the J call TRBJ1-5, with TRBD1 matching 7 bases. The TCR sequence derives from a man aged 45-65 years with COVID-19, enrolled during active disease. The CDR3 nucleotides read TGTGCCAGCAACCGACAGGGAAATCAGCCCCAGCATTTT. Protein sequence: CASNRQGNQPQHF.